The sequence of this T cell receptor (beta chain) was determined in a study of shared T cell receptors in the human thymus. The V and J ends lost 0 bases and 2 bases respectively, with 20 bases between them. There are 19 residues in the CDR3. Germline V gene lookup returns CDR1 LGHNA and CDR2 YNFKEQ. Profiling relied on immunoSEQ multiplex PCR, and the TCRdb table lists in-frame clones only, not all of them. The table includes roughly 660,000 clones, 85% to 90% detected once. This sample was shared with a second study, whose subject was human thymus T cells. As that report states: Healthy Finnish infants having corrective surgery for congenital heart defects served as donors.

Specimen: thymocytes. The V and J genes are TRBV4-2 and TRBJ1-5; possibly TRBD1 for D (6 bases). This receptor was identified in a boy in the first two years of life with a congenital heart defect. Written as DNA, the CDR3 is TGTGCCAGCAGCCAAGATTGGGGGCAGGGGCGATCCCGCAATCAGCCCCAGCATTTT. Protein: CASSQDWGQGRSRNQPQHF.